This T cell receptor beta chain was found in a study of response to subunit inactivated influenza vaccine. General observations from the study: T cells newly recruited by each seasonal influenza vaccination are few, the authors suggested.

TCRdb independently ran MiXCR on the RT-PCR reads; one entry per CDR3 protein. Among around 190,000 distinct CDR3 sequences listed, around 9% were seen once. To note about this clonotype: Its specificity is not known.

CDR1 and CDR2 from the germline V gene are LGHNA and YSLEER. The V and J ends lost 1 base and 7 bases, in that order; junction bases with no gene match: 18. The CDR3 extends over 18 amino acids. This chain joins TRBV4-3 and TRBJ2-7, with TRBD1 matching over 8 bases. The source was non-naive T cells sorted from PBMCs, collected on the day of vaccination. This TCR came from a man aged 45-60 years who received an inactivated influenza vaccine. The CDR3 spells CASSQGNAGGAVSREQYF. The CDR3 DNA reads TGCGCCAGCAGCCAAGGAAACGCAGGGGGCGCGGTTAGTCGTGAGCAGTACTTC.